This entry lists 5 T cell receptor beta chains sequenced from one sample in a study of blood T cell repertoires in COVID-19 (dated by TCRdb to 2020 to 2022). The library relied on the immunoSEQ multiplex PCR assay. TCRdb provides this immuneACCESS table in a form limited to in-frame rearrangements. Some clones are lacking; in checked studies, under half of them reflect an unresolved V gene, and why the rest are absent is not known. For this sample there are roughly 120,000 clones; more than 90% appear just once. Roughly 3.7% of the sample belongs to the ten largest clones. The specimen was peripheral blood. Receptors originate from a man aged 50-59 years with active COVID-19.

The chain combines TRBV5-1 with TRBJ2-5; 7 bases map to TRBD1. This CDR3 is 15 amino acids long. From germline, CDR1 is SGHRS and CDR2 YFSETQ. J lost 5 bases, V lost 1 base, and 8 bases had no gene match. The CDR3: CASSLRSGGLETQYF. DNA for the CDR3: TGCGCCAGCAGCTTGAGGTCAGGGGGATTGGAGACCCAGTACTTC.

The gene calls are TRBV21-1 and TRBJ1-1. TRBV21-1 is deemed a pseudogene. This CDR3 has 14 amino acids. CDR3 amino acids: CASINPGKNTEAFF. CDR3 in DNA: TGTGCCAGTATAAACCCGGGGAAAAACACTGAAGCTTTCTTT.

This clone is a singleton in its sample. CDR3 DNA: TGTGCCAGCTCACCCAGATTGAACACTGAAGCTTTCTTT. Translation gives CASSPRLNTEAFF. The gene calls are TRBV18 and TRBJ1-1; D gene uncertain. V was trimmed by 3 bases and J by 0 bases, leaving 5 bases between them. Germline V gene lookup returns CDR1 KGHSH and CDR2 LQKENI. This CDR3 is built from 13 residues.

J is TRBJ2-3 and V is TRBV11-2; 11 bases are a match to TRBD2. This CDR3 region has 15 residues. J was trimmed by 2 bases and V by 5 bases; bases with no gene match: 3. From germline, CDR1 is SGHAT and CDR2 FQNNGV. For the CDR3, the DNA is TGTGCCAGCAGCGCACTAGCGGGGGACACAGATACGCAGTATTTT. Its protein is CASSALAGDTDTQYF.

The CDR3 DNA reads as TGTGCCAGCAGGCTCTATGGGTGGGCAGGGGGCCCCTACGAGCAGTACTTC. Translating gives CASRLYGWAGGPYEQYF. The chain carries TRBV27 and TRBJ2-7; 8 bases line up with TRBD1. CDR3 size: 17 residues. The germline CDR1 and CDR2 sequences are MNHEY and SMNVEV (reference sequence). V gave up 6 bases and J gave up 2 bases; unmatched junction bases: 15.